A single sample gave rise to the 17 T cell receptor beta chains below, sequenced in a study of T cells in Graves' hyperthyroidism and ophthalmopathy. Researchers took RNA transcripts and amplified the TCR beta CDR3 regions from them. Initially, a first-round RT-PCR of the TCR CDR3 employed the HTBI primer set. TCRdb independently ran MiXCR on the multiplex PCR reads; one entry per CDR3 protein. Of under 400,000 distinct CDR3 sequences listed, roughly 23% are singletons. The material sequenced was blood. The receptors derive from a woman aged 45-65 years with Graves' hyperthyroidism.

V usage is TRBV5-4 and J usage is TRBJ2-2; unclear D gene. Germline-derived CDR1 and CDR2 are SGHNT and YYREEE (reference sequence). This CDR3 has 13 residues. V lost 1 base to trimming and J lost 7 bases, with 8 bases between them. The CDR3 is CASSLYGVGELFF. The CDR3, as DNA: TGTGCCAGCAGCTTGTATGGGGTCGGGGAGCTGTTTTTT.

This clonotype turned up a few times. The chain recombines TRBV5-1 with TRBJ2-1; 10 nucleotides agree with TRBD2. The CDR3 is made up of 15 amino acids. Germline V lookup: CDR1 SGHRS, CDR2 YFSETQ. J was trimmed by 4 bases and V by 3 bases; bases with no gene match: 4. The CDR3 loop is CASSSGTSAYNEQFF. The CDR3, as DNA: TGCGCCAGCAGCTCCGGGACTAGCGCATACAATGAGCAGTTCTTC.

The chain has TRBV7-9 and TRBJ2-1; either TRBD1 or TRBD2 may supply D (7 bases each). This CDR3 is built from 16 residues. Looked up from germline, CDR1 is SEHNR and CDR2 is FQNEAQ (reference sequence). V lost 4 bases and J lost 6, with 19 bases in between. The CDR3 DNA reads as TGTGCCAGCAGCTCACGGAGACAGGGAGGGGGCAATGAGCAGTTCTTC. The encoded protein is CASSSRRQGGGNEQFF.

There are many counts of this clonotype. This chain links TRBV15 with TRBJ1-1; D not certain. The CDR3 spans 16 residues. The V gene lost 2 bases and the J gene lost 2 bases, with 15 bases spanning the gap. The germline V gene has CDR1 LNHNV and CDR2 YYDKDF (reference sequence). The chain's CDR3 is CATSRTGGVTNTEAFF. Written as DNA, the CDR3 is TGTGCCACCAGCAGAACCGGTGGAGTCACAAACACTGAAGCTTTCTTT.

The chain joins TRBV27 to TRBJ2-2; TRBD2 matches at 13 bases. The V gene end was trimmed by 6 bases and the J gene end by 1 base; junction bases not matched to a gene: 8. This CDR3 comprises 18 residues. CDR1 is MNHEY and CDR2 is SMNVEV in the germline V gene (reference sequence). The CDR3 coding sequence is TGTGCCAGCAGCACTACTACTAGCGGGAGGGAGAACACCGGGGAGCTGTTTTTT. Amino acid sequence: CASSTTTSGRENTGELFF.

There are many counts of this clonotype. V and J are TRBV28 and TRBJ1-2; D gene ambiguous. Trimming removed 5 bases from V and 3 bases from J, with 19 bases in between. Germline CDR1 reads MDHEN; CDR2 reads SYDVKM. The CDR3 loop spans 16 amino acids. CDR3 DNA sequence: TGTGCCAGCAGTCCTCCCGCCGGCAGAGCCTACTATGGCTACACCTTC. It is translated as CASSPPAGRAYYGYTF.

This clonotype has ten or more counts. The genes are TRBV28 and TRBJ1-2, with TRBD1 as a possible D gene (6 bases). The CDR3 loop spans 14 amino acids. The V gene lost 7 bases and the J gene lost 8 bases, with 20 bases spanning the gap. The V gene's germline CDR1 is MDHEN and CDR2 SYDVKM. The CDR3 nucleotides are TGTGCCAGCACCAAGGGGGGAACCCTTGGGGGCTACACCTTC. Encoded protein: CASTKGGTLGGYTF.

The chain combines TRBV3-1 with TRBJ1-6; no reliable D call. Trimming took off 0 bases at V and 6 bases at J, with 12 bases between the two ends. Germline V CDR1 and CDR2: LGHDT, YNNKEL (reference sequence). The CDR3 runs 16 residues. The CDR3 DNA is TGTGCCAGCAGCCAAGATCTGTGGCAGCTTAATTCACCCCTCCACTTT. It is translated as CASSQDLWQLNSPLHF.

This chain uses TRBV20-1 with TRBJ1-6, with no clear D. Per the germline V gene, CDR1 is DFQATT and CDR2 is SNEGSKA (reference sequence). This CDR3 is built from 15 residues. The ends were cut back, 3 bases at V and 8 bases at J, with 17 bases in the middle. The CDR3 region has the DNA TGCAGTGCTAGTACAAGGATAGTCTCGGATTCACCCCTCCACTTT. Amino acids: CSASTRIVSDSPLHF.

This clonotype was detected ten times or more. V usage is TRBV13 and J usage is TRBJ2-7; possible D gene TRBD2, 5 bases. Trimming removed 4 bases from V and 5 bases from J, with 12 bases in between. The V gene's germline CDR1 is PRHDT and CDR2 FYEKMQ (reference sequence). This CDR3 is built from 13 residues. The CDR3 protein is CASSSGLAHEQYF. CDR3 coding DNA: TGTGCCAGCAGCTCGGGCCTAGCCCACGAGCAGTACTTC.

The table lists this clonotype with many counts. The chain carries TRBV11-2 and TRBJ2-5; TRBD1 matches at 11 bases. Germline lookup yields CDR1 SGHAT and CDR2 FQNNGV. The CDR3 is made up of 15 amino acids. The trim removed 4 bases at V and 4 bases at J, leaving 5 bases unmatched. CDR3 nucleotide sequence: TGTGCCAGCAGCTCCGGACAGGGGGCGGGAGAGACCCAGTACTTC. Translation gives CASSSGQGAGETQYF. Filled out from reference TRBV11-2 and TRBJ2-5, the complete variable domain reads EAGVAQSPRYKIIEKRQSVAFWCNPISGHATLYWYQQILGQGPKLLIQFQNNGVVDDSQLPKDRFSAERLKGVDSTLKIQPAKLEDSAVYLCASSSGQGAGETQYFGPGTRLLVL.

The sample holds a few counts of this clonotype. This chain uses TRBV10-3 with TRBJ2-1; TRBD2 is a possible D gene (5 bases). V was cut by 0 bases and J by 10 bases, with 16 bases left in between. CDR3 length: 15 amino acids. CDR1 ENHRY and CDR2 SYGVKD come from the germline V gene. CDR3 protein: CAISESRSPGNEQFF. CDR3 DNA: TGTGCCATCAGTGAGTCGAGGTCTCCGGGGAACGAGCAGTTCTTC.

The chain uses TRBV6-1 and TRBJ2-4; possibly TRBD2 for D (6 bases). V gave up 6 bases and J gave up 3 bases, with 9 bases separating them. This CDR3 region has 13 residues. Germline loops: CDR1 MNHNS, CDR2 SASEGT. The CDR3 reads CASRTGGKNIQYF. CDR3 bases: TGTGCCAGCAGAACCGGGGGCAAAAACATTCAGTACTTC.

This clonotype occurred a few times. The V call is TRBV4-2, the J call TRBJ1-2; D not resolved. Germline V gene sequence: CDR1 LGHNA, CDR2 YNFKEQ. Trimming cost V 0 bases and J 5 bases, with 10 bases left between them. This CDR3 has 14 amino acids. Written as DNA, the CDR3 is TGTGCCAGCAGCCAAGAAGGCGAGGATTATGGCTACACCTTC. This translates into CASSQEGEDYGYTF.

The CDR3 reads CASSSRQYYEQYF. The DNA of the CDR3 is TGTGCCAGCAGTTCCCGACAGTACTACGAGCAGTACTTC. The V call is TRBV2, the J call TRBJ2-7, with D possibly being TRBD1 (5 bases). Trimming took off 5 bases at V and 3 bases at J, with 11 bases between the two ends. CDR3 length: 13 amino acids. In germline, CDR1 is SNHLY, CDR2 FYNNEI.

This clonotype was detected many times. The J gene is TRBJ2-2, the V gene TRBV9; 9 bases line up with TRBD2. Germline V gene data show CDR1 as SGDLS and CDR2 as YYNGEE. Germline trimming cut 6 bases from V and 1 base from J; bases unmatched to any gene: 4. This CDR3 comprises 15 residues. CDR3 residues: CASNLAGVNTGELFF. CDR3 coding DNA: TGTGCCAGCAATTTAGCGGGAGTGAACACCGGGGAGCTGTTTTTT.

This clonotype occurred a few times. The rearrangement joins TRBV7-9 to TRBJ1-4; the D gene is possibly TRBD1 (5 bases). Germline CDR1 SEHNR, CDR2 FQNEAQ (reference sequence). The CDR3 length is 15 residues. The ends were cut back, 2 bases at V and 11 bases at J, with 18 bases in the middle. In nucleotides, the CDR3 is TGTGCCAGCAGCTTATATATGGGGGATAGAGAGAAACTGTTTTTT. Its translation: CASSLYMGDREKLFF.